What follows describes a single T cell receptor beta chain. The sample originates from a study of blood T cell repertoires in COVID-19. Generated by immunoSEQ multiplex PCR, the TCRdb table keeps only in-frame clones and is missing some. The data show some 270,000 clones, 70% to 90% seen once. CDR1 is SGHRS, CDR2 YFSETQ, per germline. The CDR3 is made up of 13 amino acids. J gave up 4 bases and V 4 bases, and 3 bases lay outside the gene matches. The sample taken for sequencing was PBMCs or T cells enriched from blood (not recorded which). J is TRBJ1-2 and V is TRBV5-1, with TRBD1 identical over 8 bases. The origin of this receptor is a woman aged 45 to 65 who had been exposed to COVID-19. CDR3 nucleotide sequence: TGCGCCAGCAGCGGCGGACAGGGCTATGGCTACACCTTC. It yields the protein CASSGGQGYGYTF.